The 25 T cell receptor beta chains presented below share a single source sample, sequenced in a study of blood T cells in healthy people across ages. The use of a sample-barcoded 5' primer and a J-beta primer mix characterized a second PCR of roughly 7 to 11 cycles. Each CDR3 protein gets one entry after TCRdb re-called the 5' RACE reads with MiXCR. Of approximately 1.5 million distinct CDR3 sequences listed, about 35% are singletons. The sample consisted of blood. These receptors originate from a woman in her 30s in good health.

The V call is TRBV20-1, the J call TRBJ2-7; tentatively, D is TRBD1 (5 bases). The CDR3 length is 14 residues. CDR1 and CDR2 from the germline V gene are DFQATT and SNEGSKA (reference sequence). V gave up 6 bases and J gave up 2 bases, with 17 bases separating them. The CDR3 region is CSAEDRTITYEQYF. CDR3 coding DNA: TGCAGTGCGGAAGACAGAACTATAACCTACGAGCAGTACTTC.

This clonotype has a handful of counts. CDR3 bases: TGCGCCAGCAGTCCTGACCGGGACAGGATTAATCAGCCCCAGCATTTT. Amino acid sequence: CASSPDRDRINQPQHF. This chain joins TRBV4-1 and TRBJ1-5, with 8 bases identical to TRBD1. The CDR3 is 16 residues long. Germline V CDR1 and CDR2: MGHRA, YSYEKL. The V and J ends lost 6 bases and 4 bases, in that order; junction bases with no gene match: 11.

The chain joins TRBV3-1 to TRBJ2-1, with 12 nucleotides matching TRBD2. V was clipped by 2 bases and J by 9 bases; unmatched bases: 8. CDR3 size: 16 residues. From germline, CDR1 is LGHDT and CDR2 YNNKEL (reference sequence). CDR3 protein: CASSQLAGGPSSEQFF. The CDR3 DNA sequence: TGTGCCAGCAGCCAACTAGCGGGAGGGCCCTCCAGTGAGCAGTTCTTC.

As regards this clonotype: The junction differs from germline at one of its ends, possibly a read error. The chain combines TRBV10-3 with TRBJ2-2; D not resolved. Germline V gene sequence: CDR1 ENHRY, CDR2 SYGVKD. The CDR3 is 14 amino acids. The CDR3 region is CAVSELFDTGELFF. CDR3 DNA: TGTGCCGTCAGTGAATTGTTCGACACCGGGGAGCTGTTTTTT.

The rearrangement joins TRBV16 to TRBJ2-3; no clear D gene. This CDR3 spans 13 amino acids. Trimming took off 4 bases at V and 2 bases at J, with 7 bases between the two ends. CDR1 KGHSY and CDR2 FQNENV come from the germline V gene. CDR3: CASSRPYTDTQYF. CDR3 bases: TGTGCCAGCAGCCGACCCTACACAGATACGCAGTATTTT.

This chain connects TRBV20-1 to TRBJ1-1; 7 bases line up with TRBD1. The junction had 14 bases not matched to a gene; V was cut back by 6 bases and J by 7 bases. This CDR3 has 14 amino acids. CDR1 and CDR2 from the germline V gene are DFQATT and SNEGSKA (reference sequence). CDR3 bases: TGCAGTGCCAATCCGGGACAGTTGTTTTTTGAAGCTTTCTTT. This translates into CSANPGQLFFEAFF.

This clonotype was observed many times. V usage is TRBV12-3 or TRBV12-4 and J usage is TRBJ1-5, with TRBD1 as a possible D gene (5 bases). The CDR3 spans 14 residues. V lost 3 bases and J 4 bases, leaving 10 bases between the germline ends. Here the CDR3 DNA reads TGTGCCAGCAGTTTTGGAGGGGTAAATCAGCCCCAGCATTTT. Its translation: CASSFGGVNQPQHF.

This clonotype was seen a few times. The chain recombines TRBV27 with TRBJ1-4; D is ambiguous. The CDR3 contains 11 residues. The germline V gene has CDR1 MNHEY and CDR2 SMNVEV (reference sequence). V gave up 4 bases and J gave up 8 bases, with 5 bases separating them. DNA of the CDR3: TGTGCCAGCAGTTGGTGGGAAAAACTGTTTTTT. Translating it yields CASSWWEKLFF.

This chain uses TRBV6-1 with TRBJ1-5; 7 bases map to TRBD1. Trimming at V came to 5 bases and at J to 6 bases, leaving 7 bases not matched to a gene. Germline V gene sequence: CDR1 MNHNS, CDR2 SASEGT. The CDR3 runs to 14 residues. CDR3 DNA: TGTGCCAGCAGTAGTGACAGGGACAGTCAGCCCCAGCATTTT. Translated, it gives CASSSDRDSQPQHF.

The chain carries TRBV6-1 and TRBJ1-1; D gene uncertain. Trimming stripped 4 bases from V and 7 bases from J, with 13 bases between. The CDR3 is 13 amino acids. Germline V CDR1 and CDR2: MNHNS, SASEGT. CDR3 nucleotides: TGTGCCAGCAGTGGAGCCTTGGGCGGTGAAGCTTTCTTT. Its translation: CASSGALGGEAFF.

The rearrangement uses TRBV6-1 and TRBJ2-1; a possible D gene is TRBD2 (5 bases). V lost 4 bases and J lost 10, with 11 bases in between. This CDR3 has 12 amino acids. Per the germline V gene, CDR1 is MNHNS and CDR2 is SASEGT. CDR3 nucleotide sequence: TGTGCCAGCAGTGCTACTAGAACAGAGCAGTTCTTC. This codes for CASSATRTEQFF.

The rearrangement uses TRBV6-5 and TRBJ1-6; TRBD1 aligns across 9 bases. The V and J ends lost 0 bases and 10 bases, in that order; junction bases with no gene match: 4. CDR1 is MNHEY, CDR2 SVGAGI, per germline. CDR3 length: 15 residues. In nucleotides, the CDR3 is TGTGCCAGCAGTTACTCCGGGACAGGGTGGTCACCCCTCCACTTT. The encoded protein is CASSYSGTGWSPLHF.

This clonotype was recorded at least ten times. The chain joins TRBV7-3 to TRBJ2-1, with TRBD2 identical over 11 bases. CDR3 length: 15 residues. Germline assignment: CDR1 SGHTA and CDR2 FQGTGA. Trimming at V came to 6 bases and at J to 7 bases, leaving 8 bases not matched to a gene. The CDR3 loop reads CASSSGTSGLNEQFF. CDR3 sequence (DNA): TGTGCCAGCAGTTCAGGGACTAGCGGTTTAAATGAGCAGTTCTTC. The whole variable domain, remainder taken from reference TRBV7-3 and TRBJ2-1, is GAGVSQTPSNKVTEKGKYVELRCDPISGHTALYWYRQSLGQGPEFLIYFQGTGAADDSGLPNDRFFAVRPEGSVSTLKIQRTERGDSAVYLCASSSGTSGLNEQFFGPGTRLTVL.

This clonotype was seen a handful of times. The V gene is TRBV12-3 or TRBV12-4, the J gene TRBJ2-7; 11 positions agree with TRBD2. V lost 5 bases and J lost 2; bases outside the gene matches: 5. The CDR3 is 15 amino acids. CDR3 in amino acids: CASSPSTSGTYEQYF. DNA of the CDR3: TGTGCCAGCAGTCCGTCGACTAGCGGGACCTACGAGCAGTACTTC.

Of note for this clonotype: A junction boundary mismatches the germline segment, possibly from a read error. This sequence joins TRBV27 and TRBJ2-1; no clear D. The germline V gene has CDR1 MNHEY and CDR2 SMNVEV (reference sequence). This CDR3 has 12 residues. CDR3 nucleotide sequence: TGTGCCAGCAGCAACGCCTACAATGGGCAGTTCTTC. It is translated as CASSNAYNGQFF.

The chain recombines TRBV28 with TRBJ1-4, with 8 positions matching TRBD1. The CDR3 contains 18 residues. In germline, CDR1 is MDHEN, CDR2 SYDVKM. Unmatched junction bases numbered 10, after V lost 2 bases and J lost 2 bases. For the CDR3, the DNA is TGTGCCAGCAGTTTACCACCCACAGGGGGAAGGACTAATGAAAAACTGTTTTTT. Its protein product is CASSLPPTGGRTNEKLFF.

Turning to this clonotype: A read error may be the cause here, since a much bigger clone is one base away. CDR3 region: CSARRLAASIDTQYF. CDR3 sequence (DNA): TGCAGTGCTAGGAGACTAGCGGCCTCCATAGATACGCAGTATTTT. The chain links TRBV20-1 to TRBJ2-3; 9 bases agree with TRBD2. Germline-derived CDR1 and CDR2 are DFQATT and SNEGSKA (reference sequence). The V and J ends lost 3 bases and 5 bases, in that order; junction bases with no gene match: 9. The CDR3 has 15 amino acids.

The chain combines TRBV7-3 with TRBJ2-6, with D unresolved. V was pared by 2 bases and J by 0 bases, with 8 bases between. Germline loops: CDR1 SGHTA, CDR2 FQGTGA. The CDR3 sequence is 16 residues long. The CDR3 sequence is CASSLEPASGANVLTF. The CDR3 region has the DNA TGTGCCAGCAGCTTAGAGCCTGCCTCTGGGGCCAACGTCCTGACTTTC.

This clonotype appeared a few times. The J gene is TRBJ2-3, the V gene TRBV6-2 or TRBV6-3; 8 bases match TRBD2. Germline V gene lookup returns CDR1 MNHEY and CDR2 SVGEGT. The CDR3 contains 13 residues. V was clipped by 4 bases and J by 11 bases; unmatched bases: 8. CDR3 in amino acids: CASSLSGGHEQYF. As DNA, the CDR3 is TGTGCCAGCAGTTTGAGCGGGGGTCATGAGCAGTATTTT.

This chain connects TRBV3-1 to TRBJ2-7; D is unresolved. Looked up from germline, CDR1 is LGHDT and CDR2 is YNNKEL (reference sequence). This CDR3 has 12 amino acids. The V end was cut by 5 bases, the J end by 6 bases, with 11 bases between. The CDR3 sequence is CASSTLQSEQYF. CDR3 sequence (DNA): TGTGCCAGCAGCACCCTACAGAGCGAGCAGTACTTC.

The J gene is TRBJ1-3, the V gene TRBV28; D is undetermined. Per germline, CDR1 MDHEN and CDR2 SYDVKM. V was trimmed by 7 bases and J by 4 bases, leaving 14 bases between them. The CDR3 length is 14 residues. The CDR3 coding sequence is TGTGCCAGCAATCGGGCGACCCGGGGAAACACCATATATTTT. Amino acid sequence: CASNRATRGNTIYF.

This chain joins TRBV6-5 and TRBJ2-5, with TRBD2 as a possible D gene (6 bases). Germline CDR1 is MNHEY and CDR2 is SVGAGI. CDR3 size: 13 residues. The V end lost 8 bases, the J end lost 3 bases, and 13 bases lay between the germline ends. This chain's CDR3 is CASGRPGKETQYF. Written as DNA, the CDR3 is TGTGCCAGCGGGAGGCCGGGAAAAGAGACCCAGTACTTC.

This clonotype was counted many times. The CDR3 nucleotides are TGTGCCAGCAGCGCTACAGGGGGCGAGGCTTTCTTT. It specifies CASSATGGEAFF. V and J are TRBV7-9 and TRBJ1-1, with TRBD1 identical over 9 bases. J gave up 11 bases and V 5 bases, and 6 bases lay outside the gene matches. CDR3 length: 12 amino acids. CDR1 is SEHNR, CDR2 FQNEAQ, per germline (reference sequence).

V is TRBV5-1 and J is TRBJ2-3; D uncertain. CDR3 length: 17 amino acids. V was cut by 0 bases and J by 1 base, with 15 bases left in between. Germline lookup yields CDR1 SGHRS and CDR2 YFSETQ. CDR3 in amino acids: CASSLEGTAIGTDTQYF. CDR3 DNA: TGCGCCAGCAGCTTGGAAGGAACGGCAATTGGCACAGATACGCAGTATTTT.

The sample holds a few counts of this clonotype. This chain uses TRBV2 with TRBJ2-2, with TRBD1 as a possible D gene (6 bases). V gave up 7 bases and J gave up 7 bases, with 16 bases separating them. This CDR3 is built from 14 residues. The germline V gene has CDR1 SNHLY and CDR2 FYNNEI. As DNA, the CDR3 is TGTGCCAGCAAGGGACGGACAGAGAACGGGGAGCTGTTTTTT. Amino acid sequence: CASKGRTENGELFF. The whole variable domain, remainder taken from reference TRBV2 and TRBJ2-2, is EPEVTQTPSHQVTQMGQEVILRCVPISNHLYFYWYRQILGQKVEFLVSFYNNEISEKSEIFDDQFSVERPDGSNFTLKIRSTKLEDSAMYFCASKGRTENGELFFGEGSRLTVL.